Each of the 17 T cell receptor beta chains below was sequenced from the same sample in a study of Graves' ophthalmopathy and Graves' hyperthyroidism. CDR3 regions of TCR beta were amplified from RNA transcripts. Second-round multiplex PCR followed a first-round RT-PCR using HTBI primers. MiXCR, applied by TCRdb to the multiplex PCR reads, yields one record per CDR3 protein. The data contain about 740,000 distinct CDR3 sequences, 40% of them singletons. The sample consisted of peripheral blood. The origin of the receptors is an adult man with Graves' ophthalmopathy.

The CDR3 spells CSASPSGGGKQPQHF. CDR3 nucleotides: TGCAGTGCTAGTCCTTCCGGTGGGGGGAAGCAGCCCCAGCATTTT. J is TRBJ1-5 and V is TRBV20-1; a possible D gene is TRBD1 (5 bases). The CDR3 is 15 residues long. The germline CDR1 and CDR2 sequences are DFQATT and SNEGSKA (reference sequence). Trimming shortened V by 3 bases and J by 7 bases, and 19 bases separated the two germline ends.

In its sample, this clonotype was seen many times. The rearrangement joins TRBV2 to TRBJ2-7; the D is unclear. The length of the CDR3 is 12 residues. From germline, CDR1 is SNHLY and CDR2 FYNNEI. V was pared by 3 bases and J by 4 bases, with 7 bases between. DNA of the CDR3: TGTGCCAGCAGTGACTGGCGGTACGAGCAGTACTTC. Amino acid sequence: CASSDWRYEQYF.

The V and J genes are TRBV25-1 and TRBJ1-4; D is ambiguous. The CDR3 runs 14 residues. CDR1 is MGHDK and CDR2 is SYGVNS in the germline V gene. V was shortened by 6 bases and J by 1 base, with 9 bases between the two germline ends. In DNA form, the CDR3 reads TGTGCCAGCAGAGAGACGTTAACTAATGAAAAACTGTTTTTT. Translation: CASRETLTNEKLFF.

This clonotype occurred a few times. The chain joins TRBV10-3 to TRBJ2-7; D remains unclear. CDR1 is ENHRY, CDR2 SYGVKD, per germline. The germline V and J ends were trimmed by 6 bases and 9 bases, with 9 bases remaining between them. The length of the CDR3 is 10 residues. The CDR3 DNA reads TGTGCCATCAGGACGACCGGGCAGTACTTC. This encodes CAIRTTGQYF.

This chain connects TRBV2 to TRBJ1-4, with a weak D call TRBD1 (5 bases). CDR3 length: 13 amino acids. Per the germline V gene, CDR1 is SNHLY and CDR2 is FYNNEI. Trimming took off 7 bases at V and 7 bases at J, with 13 bases between the two ends. In nucleotides, the CDR3 is TGTGCCAGCAAGGGGCCAGGGAGTGAAAAACTGTTTTTT. It is translated as CASKGPGSEKLFF.

This clonotype was counted many times. The DNA of the CDR3 is TGTGCCAGCAGCTTAGGAGGTGGTGGGGCCAACGTCCTGACTTTC. It codes for CASSLGGGGANVLTF. The V gene is TRBV11-2, the J gene TRBJ2-6; no clear D. V dropped 1 base and J dropped 3 bases, with 7 bases sitting between them. The CDR3 covers 15 residues. Looked up from germline, CDR1 is SGHAT and CDR2 is FQNNGV.

This clonotype was detected only a few times. V is TRBV6-5 and J is TRBJ1-6; 8 bases match TRBD1. The germline gives CDR1 MNHEY, CDR2 SVGAGI. CDR3 length: 14 residues. With 6 bases clipped from V and 9 bases from J, the junction kept 7 bases outside the gene matches. For the CDR3, the DNA is TGTGCCAGCAGGGTAGGACAGGGAGGTTCACCCCTCCACTTT. Translation gives CASRVGQGGSPLHF.

This clonotype came up many times. The gene calls are TRBV2 and TRBJ1-6; D is ambiguous. Germline assignment: CDR1 SNHLY and CDR2 FYNNEI. V lost 4 bases and J lost 7, with 11 bases in between. This CDR3 spans 14 amino acids. DNA for the CDR3: TGTGCCAGCAGTGCGACTCAGAGAAATTCACCCCTCCACTTT. Encoded protein: CASSATQRNSPLHF.

Of note for this clonotype: It may be a read error: a sequence one base away is much more abundant. V usage is TRBV10-3 and J usage is TRBJ1-2; no firm D call. Germline-derived CDR1 and CDR2 are ENHRY and SYGVKD. Deletions cut 4 bases from V and 4 bases from J, with 7 bases between. This CDR3 region has 12 residues. CDR3 in DNA: TGTGCCATCAGTGGGAACGCCTATGGCTACACCTTC. Translation gives CAISGNAYGYTF.

This clonotype was recorded a few times. The gene calls are TRBV20-1 and TRBJ2-5; 9 bases agree with TRBD2. After removal of 1 base from V and 10 bases from J, the junction contained 13 bases not matched to a gene. This CDR3 is built from 15 residues. The germline V gene encodes CDR1 DFQATT and CDR2 SNEGSKA (reference sequence). CDR3 residues: CSARGSGSRIGDQYF. CDR3 DNA: TGCAGTGCTAGAGGTAGCGGGAGTAGGATAGGGGACCAGTACTTC.

The chain carries TRBV5-1 and TRBJ1-2; 9 bases match TRBD1. Germline trimming cut 0 bases from V and 7 bases from J; bases unmatched to any gene: 7. The CDR3 length is 15 residues. From germline, CDR1 is SGHRS and CDR2 YFSETQ. In DNA form, the CDR3 reads TGCGCCAGCAGCTTGGGGGACAGGGCGTTTTCTGGCTACACCTTC. It translates to CASSLGDRAFSGYTF.

V usage is TRBV20-1 and J usage is TRBJ2-5; 8 bases match TRBD1. This CDR3 spans 15 amino acids. Unmatched junction bases numbered 11, after V lost 5 bases and J lost 3 bases. Looked up from germline, CDR1 is DFQATT and CDR2 is SNEGSKA (reference sequence). The CDR3 DNA sequence: TGCAGTGCTGAGCCGACGGACAGGGTTGAAGAGACCCAGTACTTC. Residues: CSAEPTDRVEETQYF.

This clonotype was detected only a few times. The CDR3 DNA follows: TGTGCCAGCAGCTTGAACGGGAGGGTTACTAATGAAAAACTGTTTTTT. Protein sequence: CASSLNGRVTNEKLFF. This sequence joins TRBV7-8 and TRBJ1-4, with D uncertain. This CDR3 region has 16 residues. Trimming shortened V by 3 bases and J by 2 bases, and 13 bases separated the two germline ends. From germline, CDR1 is SGHVS and CDR2 FQNEAQ.

This clonotype was seen only a few times. CDR3 DNA sequence: TGTGCCAGCAGCCGAGCGGGGGGGATTGATGAGACCCAGTACTTC. Translated, it gives CASSRAGGIDETQYF. V is TRBV9 and J is TRBJ2-5, with TRBD2 matching 10 bases. Per the germline V gene, CDR1 is SGDLS and CDR2 is YYNGEE. This CDR3 contains 15 residues. V was clipped by 4 bases and J by 5 bases; unmatched bases: 8.

The table lists this clonotype with many counts. This chain links TRBV12-3 or TRBV12-4 with TRBJ1-1; TRBD1 matches 7 bases. The CDR3 has 13 residues. Trimming took 7 bases from V and 5 from J; bases not matched to a gene: 7. CDR3 nucleotide sequence: TGTGCCAGCACCCCTCCAGGGGGTACTGAAGCTTTCTTT. This translates into CASTPPGGTEAFF.

In its sample, this clonotype was seen many times. The chain carries TRBV7-2 and TRBJ1-1; D is uncertain. The CDR3 contains 16 residues. Trimming stripped 5 bases from V and 4 bases from J, with 20 bases between. The germline V gene encodes CDR1 SGHTA and CDR2 FQGNSA. The CDR3 region is CASSRSRHAGSTEAFF. The CDR3 DNA sequence: TGTGCCAGCAGCCGATCCCGACACGCAGGTAGCACTGAAGCTTTCTTT.

This clonotype was counted ten times or more. This rearrangement joins TRBV5-1 to TRBJ2-5, with unresolved D. The germline gives CDR1 SGHRS, CDR2 YFSETQ. The V end was cut by 4 bases, the J end by 5 bases, with 9 bases between. This CDR3 is 12 amino acids long. CDR3 region: CASSPDGETQYF. In nucleotides, the CDR3 is TGCGCCAGCAGCCCCGATGGGGAGACCCAGTACTTC. Using reference TRBV5-1 and TRBJ2-5 for the parts outside the CDR3, the full variable domain is KAGVTQTPRYLIKTRGQQVTLSCSPISGHRSVSWYQQTPGQGLQFLFEYFSETQRNKGNFPGRFSGRQFSNSRSEMNVSTLELGDSALYLCASSPDGETQYFGPGTRLLVL.